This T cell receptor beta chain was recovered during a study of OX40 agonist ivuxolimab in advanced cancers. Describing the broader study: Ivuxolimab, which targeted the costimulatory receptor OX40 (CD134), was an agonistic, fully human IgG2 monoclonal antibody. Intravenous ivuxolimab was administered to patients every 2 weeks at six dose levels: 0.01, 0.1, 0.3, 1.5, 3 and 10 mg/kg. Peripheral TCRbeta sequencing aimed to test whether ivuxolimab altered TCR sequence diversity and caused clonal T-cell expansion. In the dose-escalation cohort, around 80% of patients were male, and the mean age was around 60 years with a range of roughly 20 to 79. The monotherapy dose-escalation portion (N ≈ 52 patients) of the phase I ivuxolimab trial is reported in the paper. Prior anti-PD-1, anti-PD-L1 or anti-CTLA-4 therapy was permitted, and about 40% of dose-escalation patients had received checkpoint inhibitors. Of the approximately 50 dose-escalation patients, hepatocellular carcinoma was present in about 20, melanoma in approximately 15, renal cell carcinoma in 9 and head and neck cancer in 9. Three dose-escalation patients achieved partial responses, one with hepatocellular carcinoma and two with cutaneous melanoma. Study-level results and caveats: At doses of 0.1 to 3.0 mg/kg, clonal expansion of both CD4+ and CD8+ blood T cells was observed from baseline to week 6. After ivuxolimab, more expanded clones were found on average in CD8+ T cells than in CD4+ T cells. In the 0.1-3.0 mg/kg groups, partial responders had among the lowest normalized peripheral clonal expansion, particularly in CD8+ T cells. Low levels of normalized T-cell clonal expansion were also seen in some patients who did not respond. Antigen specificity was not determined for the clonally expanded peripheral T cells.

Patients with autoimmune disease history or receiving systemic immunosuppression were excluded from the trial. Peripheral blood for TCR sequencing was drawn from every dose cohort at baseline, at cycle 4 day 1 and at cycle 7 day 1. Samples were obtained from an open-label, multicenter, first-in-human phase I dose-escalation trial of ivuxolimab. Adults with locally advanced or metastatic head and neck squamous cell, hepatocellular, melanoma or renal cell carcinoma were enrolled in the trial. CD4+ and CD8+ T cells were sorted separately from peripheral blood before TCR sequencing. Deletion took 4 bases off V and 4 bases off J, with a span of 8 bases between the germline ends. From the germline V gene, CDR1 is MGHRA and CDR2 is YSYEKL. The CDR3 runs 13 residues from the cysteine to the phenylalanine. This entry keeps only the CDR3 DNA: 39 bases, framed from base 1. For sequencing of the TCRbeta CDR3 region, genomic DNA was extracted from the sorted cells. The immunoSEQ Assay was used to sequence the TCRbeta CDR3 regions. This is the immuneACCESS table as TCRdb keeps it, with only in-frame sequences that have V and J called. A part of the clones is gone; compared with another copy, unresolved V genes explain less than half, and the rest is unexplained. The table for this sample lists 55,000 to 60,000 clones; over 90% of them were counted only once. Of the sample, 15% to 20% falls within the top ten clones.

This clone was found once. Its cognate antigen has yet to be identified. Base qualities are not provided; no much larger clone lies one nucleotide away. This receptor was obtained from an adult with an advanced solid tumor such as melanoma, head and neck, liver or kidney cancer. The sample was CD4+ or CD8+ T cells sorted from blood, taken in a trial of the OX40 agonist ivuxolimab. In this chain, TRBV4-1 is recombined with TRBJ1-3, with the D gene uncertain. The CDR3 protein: CASSLVEGNTIYF. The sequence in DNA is TGCGCCAGCAGCCTTGTGGAGGGAAACACCATATATTTT.